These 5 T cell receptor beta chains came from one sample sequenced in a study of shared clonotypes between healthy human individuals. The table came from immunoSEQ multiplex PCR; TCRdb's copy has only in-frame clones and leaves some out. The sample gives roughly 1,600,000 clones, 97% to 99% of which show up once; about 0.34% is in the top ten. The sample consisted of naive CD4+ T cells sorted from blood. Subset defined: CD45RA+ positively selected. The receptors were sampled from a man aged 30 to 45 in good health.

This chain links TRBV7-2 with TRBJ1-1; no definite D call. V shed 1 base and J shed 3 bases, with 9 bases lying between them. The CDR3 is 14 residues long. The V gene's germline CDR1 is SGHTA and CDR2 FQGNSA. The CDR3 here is CASSLDPGYTEAFF. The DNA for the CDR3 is TGTGCCAGCAGCTTAGACCCCGGGTACACTGAAGCTTTCTTT.

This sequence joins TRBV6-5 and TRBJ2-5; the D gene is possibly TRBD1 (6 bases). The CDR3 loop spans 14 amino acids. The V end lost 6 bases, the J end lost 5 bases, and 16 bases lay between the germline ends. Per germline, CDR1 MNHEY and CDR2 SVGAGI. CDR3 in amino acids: CASSPDRWRETQYF. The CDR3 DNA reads TGTGCCAGCAGCCCCGACAGGTGGCGGGAGACCCAGTACTTC.

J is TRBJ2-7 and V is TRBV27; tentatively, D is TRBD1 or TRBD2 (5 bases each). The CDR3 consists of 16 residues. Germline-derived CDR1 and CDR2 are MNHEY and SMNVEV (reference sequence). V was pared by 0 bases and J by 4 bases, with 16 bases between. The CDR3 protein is CASSLSRGNEGYEQYF. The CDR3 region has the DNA TGTGCCAGCAGTTTATCGCGAGGGAATGAGGGGTACGAGCAGTACTTC.

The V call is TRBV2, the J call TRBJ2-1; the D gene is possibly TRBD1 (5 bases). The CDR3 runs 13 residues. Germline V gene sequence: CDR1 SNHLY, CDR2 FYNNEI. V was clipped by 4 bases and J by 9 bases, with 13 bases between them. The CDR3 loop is CASSGDGQGEQFF. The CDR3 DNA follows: TGTGCCAGCAGTGGAGACGGGCAGGGTGAGCAGTTCTTC.

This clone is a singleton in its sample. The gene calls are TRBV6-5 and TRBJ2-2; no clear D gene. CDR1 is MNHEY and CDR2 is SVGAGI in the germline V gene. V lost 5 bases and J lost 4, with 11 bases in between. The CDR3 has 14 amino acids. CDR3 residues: CASSGPNPTGELFF. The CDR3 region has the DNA TGTGCCAGCAGTGGCCCAAACCCCACCGGGGAGCTGTTTTTT.